Following are 25 T cell receptor beta chains from one sample sequenced in a study of blood T cell repertoires in COVID-19. TCRdb's copy holds only in-frame clones and misses some; the assay was immunoSEQ multiplex PCR. This table holds about 400,000 clones, roughly 90% found once. The source material was peripheral blood. The source is a man aged 40-49 years with acute or convalescent COVID-19.

The rearrangement links TRBV6-6 to TRBJ1-2; the D gene is possibly TRBD1 (5 bases). Germline V gene lookup returns CDR1 MNHNY and CDR2 SVGAGI (reference sequence). V shed 8 bases and J shed 4 bases, with 11 bases lying between them. The CDR3 consists of 12 residues. The CDR3 DNA reads as TGTGCCAGCGCGGCGGGGGTCTATGGCTACACCTTC. The encoded protein is CASAAGVYGYTF.

V and J are TRBV7-2 and TRBJ2-5; the match to TRBD2 covers 10 bases. J gave up 2 bases and V 1 base, and 7 bases lay outside the gene matches. This CDR3 has 17 residues. The germline V gene has CDR1 SGHTA and CDR2 FQGNSA. CDR3 in amino acids: CASSLGRAGGPQETQYF. The CDR3 DNA follows: TGTGCCAGCAGCTTAGGAAGAGCGGGGGGGCCGCAAGAGACCCAGTACTTC.

Remarks on this clone: The junction departs from the called germline gene at one end, perhaps through a read error. The chain has TRBV9 and TRBJ2-5, with D perhaps matching TRBD1 (6 bases). The germline gives CDR1 SGDLS, CDR2 YYNGEE. This CDR3 is built from 13 residues. CDR3 DNA sequence: TGTGCCAGCAGCCCTTGGACAGAAACACCCCTAAACTTC. Translating gives CASSPWTETPLNF.

The chain joins TRBV5-4 to TRBJ1-1, with D uncertain. Trimming cost V 4 bases and J 2 bases, with 15 bases left between them. Germline CDR1 SGHNT, CDR2 YYREEE (reference sequence). The CDR3 length is 15 residues. In DNA form, the CDR3 reads TGTGCCAGCAGCCTGTCGCGGGCAGATAACACTGAAGCTTTCTTT. Protein: CASSLSRADNTEAFF. Full variable domain (outside the CDR3, taken from reference TRBV5-4 and TRBJ1-1): ETGVTQSPTHLIKTRGQQVTLRCSSQSGHNTVSWYQQALGQGPQFIFQYYREEENGRGNFPPRFSGLQFPNYSSELNVNALELDDSALYLCASSLSRADNTEAFFGQGTRLTVV.

This chain connects TRBV19 to TRBJ2-3, with 7 bases aligning to TRBD1. The CDR3 extends over 16 amino acids. Germline CDR1 LNHDA, CDR2 SQIVND (reference sequence). J was trimmed by 5 bases and V by 5 bases; bases with no gene match: 13. CDR3 sequence: CASSPRGTARGDTQYF. CDR3 sequence (DNA): TGTGCCAGTAGTCCAAGGGGGACAGCAAGGGGAGATACGCAGTATTTT. Filled out from reference TRBV19 and TRBJ2-3, the complete variable domain reads DGGITQSPKYLFRKEGQNVTLSCEQNLNHDAMYWYRQDPGQGLRLIYYSQIVNDFQKGDIAEGYSVSREKKESFPLTVTSAQKNPTAFYLCASSPRGTARGDTQYFGPGTRLTVL.

The chain carries TRBV5-1 and TRBJ1-4, with D possibly TRBD1 on 6 matching bases. Germline values: CDR1 SGHRS, CDR2 YFSETQ. The CDR3 is 16 residues long. V was cut by 1 base and J by 4 bases, with 14 bases left in between. The CDR3, as DNA: TGCGCCAGCAGCTTGCTCGCAGGGGATCATAATGAAAAACTGTTTTTT. Its protein product is CASSLLAGDHNEKLFF.

This clone was seen ten or more times. The DNA of the CDR3 is TGCGCCAGCAGCCAACCCCCGGGACAGGGGGCAGATACGCAGTATTTT. The encoded protein is CASSQPPGQGADTQYF. The chain is built from TRBV4-3 and TRBJ2-3; 11 positions match TRBD1. The CDR3 has 16 residues. The V gene end was trimmed by 2 bases and the J gene end by 4 bases; junction bases not matched to a gene: 5. Germline loops: CDR1 LGHNA, CDR2 YSLEER.

The chain uses TRBV28 and TRBJ2-7; 9 positions match TRBD2. The CDR3 has 17 residues. With 5 bases clipped from V and 3 bases from J, the junction kept 14 bases outside the gene matches. Germline values: CDR1 MDHEN, CDR2 SYDVKM. CDR3: CASSPTGLATPRYEQYF. The CDR3 DNA follows: TGTGCCAGCAGTCCAACAGGACTAGCGACTCCCCGCTACGAGCAGTACTTC.

The chain uses TRBV6-1 and TRBJ2-7; 13 nucleotides match TRBD2. The CDR3 length is 18 residues. Losses at the gene ends were 3 bases for V and 6 bases for J; bases not matched to a gene: 14. Germline V gives CDR1 MNHNS, CDR2 SASEGT. DNA of the CDR3: TGTGCCAGCAGTGATGTACTAGCGGGAGGGCCAAAGACCAGCGAGCAGTACTTC. Translation gives CASSDVLAGGPKTSEQYF.

The J gene is TRBJ2-7, the V gene TRBV7-8; perhaps TRBD2 as D (6 bases). Trimming shortened V by 1 base and J by 2 bases, and 15 bases separated the two germline ends. CDR3 length: 16 amino acids. Germline loops: CDR1 SGHVS, CDR2 FQNEAQ. The CDR3 spells CASSLGASPGAYEQYF. Written as DNA, the CDR3 is TGTGCCAGCAGCTTAGGGGCTAGCCCGGGGGCCTACGAGCAGTACTTC.

This rearrangement joins TRBV7-2 to TRBJ2-7; D not resolved. The CDR3 is 15 residues long. With 1 base removed from V and 1 base from J, the gap between germline ends came to 11 bases. Germline assignment: CDR1 SGHTA and CDR2 FQGNSA. This CDR3 reads CASSLGDARSYEQYF. CDR3 nucleotides: TGTGCCAGCAGCTTAGGAGATGCCCGTTCCTACGAGCAGTACTTC.

This sequence joins TRBV7-9 and TRBJ2-5; 7 bases are a match to TRBD2. The CDR3 is 14 residues long. V was clipped by 5 bases and J by 5 bases; unmatched bases: 8. From germline, CDR1 is SEHNR and CDR2 FQNEAQ (reference sequence). DNA of the CDR3: TGTGCCAGCAGCCCCGTGGACGGGGGGGAGACCCAGTACTTC. Its translation is CASSPVDGGETQYF.

The rearrangement links TRBV6-5 to TRBJ2-1; D not resolved. The V end lost 2 bases, the J end lost 3 bases, and 5 bases lay between the germline ends. CDR3 length: 13 residues. Germline V gene data show CDR1 as MNHEY and CDR2 as SVGAGI. CDR3 in DNA: TGTGCCAGCAGTTACAACAGCTACAATGAGCAGTTCTTC. Translated, it gives CASSYNSYNEQFF.

The chain combines TRBV4-3 with TRBJ2-1; TRBD2 matches at 10 bases. The CDR3 sequence is 16 residues long. Germline assignment: CDR1 LGHNA and CDR2 YSLEER. The ends lost 1 base at V and 7 bases at J; junction bases unmatched: 7. DNA of the CDR3: TGCGCCAGCAGCCAAGGTCATAGCGGGGGGAGGAATGAGCAGTTCTTC. This codes for CASSQGHSGGRNEQFF.

The sample holds one count of this clone. The rearrangement uses TRBV7-3 and TRBJ2-1; tentative D call: TRBD1 (5 bases). The CDR3 sequence is 15 residues long. With 1 base removed from V and 7 bases from J, the gap between germline ends came to 14 bases. Per the germline V gene, CDR1 is SGHTA and CDR2 is FQGTGA. CDR3 residues: CASSLIAGSRNEQFF. CDR3 in DNA: TGTGCCAGCAGCTTAATAGCAGGGTCCCGGAATGAGCAGTTCTTC.

The CDR3 DNA sequence: TGTGCCGCCCGGGCAGGGAACTATGGCTACACCTTC. Its protein is CAARAGNYGYTF. The chain couples TRBV28 to TRBJ1-2; D perhaps matches TRBD1 (5 bases). Per germline, CDR1 MDHEN and CDR2 SYDVKM. V was cut by 11 bases and J by 2 bases, with 12 bases left in between. The CDR3 length is 12 residues.

CDR3 region: CSVESGGPNTDTQYF. CDR3 DNA sequence: TGCAGCGTTGAAAGCGGGGGACCGAACACAGATACGCAGTATTTT. This rearrangement joins TRBV29-1 to TRBJ2-3; 8 nucleotides agree with TRBD2. The V and J ends lost 2 bases and 2 bases, in that order; junction bases with no gene match: 6. The germline V gene has CDR1 SQVTM and CDR2 ANQGSEA. The CDR3 has 15 residues.

The V gene is TRBV2, the J gene TRBJ1-1, with TRBD1 identical over 7 bases. The length of the CDR3 is 13 residues. The junction had 6 bases not matched to a gene; V was cut back by 5 bases and J by 6 bases. Germline lookup yields CDR1 SNHLY and CDR2 FYNNEI. As DNA, the CDR3 is TGTGCCAGCAGTTCAGGGGGGACCCCTGAAGCTTTCTTT. Amino acid sequence: CASSSGGTPEAFF.

The rearrangement joins TRBV27 to TRBJ2-3, with unresolved D. The CDR3 is 12 residues long. V lost 8 bases, J lost 3 bases, and 9 bases lay in between. Germline V gene sequence: CDR1 MNHEY, CDR2 SMNVEV (reference sequence). The CDR3 sequence: CASLDWTDTQYF. The CDR3 nucleotides are TGTGCCAGCCTTGACTGGACAGATACGCAGTATTTT.

The gene calls are TRBV6-5 and TRBJ2-7; tentatively, D is TRBD2 (7 bases). The length of the CDR3 is 14 residues. In germline, CDR1 is MNHEY, CDR2 SVGAGI. Deletions cut 4 bases from V and 5 bases from J, with 15 bases between. CDR3 nucleotide sequence: TGTGCCAGCAGTTTAGACGGGGGGCGGAACGAGCAGTACTTC. Protein: CASSLDGGRNEQYF.

The chain uses TRBV4-1 and TRBJ1-2, with no clear D. The CDR3 is 14 amino acids. With 1 base removed from V and 6 bases from J, the gap between germline ends came to 12 bases. Germline assignment: CDR1 MGHRA and CDR2 YSYEKL. In DNA form, the CDR3 reads TGCGCCAGCAGCCAAGTGGGCAAATCAGATGGCTACACCTTC. Its protein is CASSQVGKSDGYTF.

The rearrangement uses TRBV28 and TRBJ1-2, with TRBD1 identical over 7 bases. Germline V gene sequence: CDR1 MDHEN, CDR2 SYDVKM. After removal of 6 bases from V and 4 bases from J, the junction contained 11 bases not matched to a gene. The CDR3 length is 15 residues. CDR3 DNA: TGTGCCAGCAGCACGATAAGACAGGGACTCTATGGCTACACCTTC. Translated: CASSTIRQGLYGYTF.

The chain links TRBV11-3 to TRBJ2-7, with D tentatively TRBD2 (6 bases). The CDR3 is 13 residues long. V dropped 5 bases and J dropped 4 bases, with 12 bases sitting between them. Germline values: CDR1 SGHNT, CDR2 YENEEA. CDR3 sequence reads: CASSRRGGYEQYF. In DNA, the CDR3 is TGTGCCAGCAGCCGCCGTGGGGGGTACGAGCAGTACTTC.

The chain employs TRBV10-3 and TRBJ1-1, with 9 nucleotides matching TRBD1. The germline CDR1 and CDR2 sequences are ENHRY and SYGVKD. With V trimmed by 3 bases and J by 1 base, 3 bases remained unmatched. This CDR3 comprises 15 residues. CDR3 in amino acids: CAISEGTGRNTEAFF. The CDR3 nucleotides are TGTGCCATCAGTGAAGGGACAGGGAGGAACACTGAAGCTTTCTTT.

This clone was seen just once. The V gene is TRBV7-2, the J gene TRBJ2-5; 7 bases are shared with TRBD2. Germline assignment: CDR1 SGHTA and CDR2 FQGNSA. V lost 1 base, J lost 0 bases, and 2 bases stayed unmatched. CDR3 length: 15 residues. For the CDR3, the DNA is TGTGCCAGCAGCTTAGTGGGGGGGGACCAAGAGACCCAGTACTTC. Residues: CASSLVGGDQETQYF. Complete variable domain (other parts from reference TRBV7-2 and TRBJ2-5): GAGVSQSPSNKVTEKGKDVELRCDPISGHTALYWYRQSLGQGLEFLIYFQGNSAPDKSGLPSDRFSAERTGGSVSTLTIQRTQQEDSAVYLCASSLVGGDQETQYFGPGTRLLVL.